The TCR beta chain under discussion was sequenced for a study of blood T cells in healthy people across ages. The study, taken as a whole, reports: The unsorted PBMCs prevented any conclusive comparison of naive versus antigen-experienced cells. A strong correlation was seen between TCR beta diversity and naive T cell percentage. Roughly linearly, TCR beta diversity per million T cells fell as age increased. Aged donors had fewer naive CD4+ cells and lower diversity than long-lived donors.

V was shortened by 5 bases and J by 0 bases, with 10 bases between the two germline ends. This CDR3 comprises 14 residues. CDR1 and CDR2 (germline): LGHNA, YNFKEQ. A second PCR, run for roughly 7 to 12 cycles, used a sample-barcoded 5' primer plus a J-beta primer mix. TCRdb passed the 5' RACE reads through MiXCR, listing each CDR3 protein once. The table shows approximately 1.5 million distinct CDR3 sequences, with 40% to 45% occurring only once. This clonotype turned up a few times. Its antigen is unknown. The source is a woman between 18 and 29 years old in good health. The chain links TRBV4-2 to TRBJ1-1; no clear D gene. What was sequenced was blood. CDR3 bases: TGTGCCAGCAGCTACGGCGTTATGAACACTGAAGCTTTCTTT. Translating gives CASSYGVMNTEAFF.